This T cell receptor (beta chain) was found in a study of blood T cell repertoires in COVID-19. On the study more broadly: Nucleic acid was either cDNA or gDNA, and it came from T cells, B-cell-depleted T cells, or PBMCs.

This CDR3 region has 13 residues. V lost 3 bases and J 8 bases, leaving 11 bases between the germline ends. Germline V gene data show CDR1 as SEHNR and CDR2 as FQNEAQ (reference sequence). Method: immunoSEQ multiplex PCR; TCRdb's copy keeps in-frame clones and lacks some. The sample contains 120,000 or so clones, approximately 80% of which appear only once. The sample taken for sequencing was peripheral blood. The sequence was obtained from a human donor in a cohort sampled during active COVID-19. The rearrangement links TRBV7-9 to TRBJ2-4; D ambiguous. The CDR3 reads CASSFLDPHIQYF. Here the CDR3 DNA reads TGTGCCAGCAGCTTTCTAGATCCCCACATTCAGTACTTC. The full variable domain, its missing parts supplied by reference TRBV7-9 and TRBJ2-4, is DTGVSQNPRHKITKRGQNVTFRCDPISEHNRLYWYRQTLGQGPEFLTYFQNEAQLEKSRLLSDRFSAERPKGSFSTLEIQRTEQGDSAMYLCASSFLDPHIQYFGAGTRLSVL.